The 25 T cell receptor beta chains below all came from one sample that was sequenced in a study of cytomegalovirus exposure and HLA in healthy donors. PCR primers comprised 60 Vbeta and 13 Jbeta primers. Some clones are missing from TCRdb's copy, which holds only in-frame ones; the method was immunoSEQ multiplex PCR. The repertoire holds approximately 150,000 clones, with roughly 80% as singletons. The specimen was PBMCs. These receptors were obtained from a man aged 18 to 35 in good health and CMV-seropositive.

V usage is TRBV5-1 and J usage is TRBJ1-3; 7 positions match TRBD1. V lost 9 bases, J lost 2 bases, and 11 bases stayed unmatched. Germline V gene lookup returns CDR1 SGHRS and CDR2 YFSETQ. This CDR3 region has 15 residues. CDR3 in amino acids: CAKTGSSSAGNTIYF. As DNA, the CDR3 is TGCGCCAAGACAGGGTCGTCGTCCGCTGGAAACACCATATATTTT.

The chain employs TRBV6-5 and TRBJ2-3; D might be TRBD1 (5 bases). The ends were cut back, 2 bases at V and 2 bases at J, with 11 bases in the middle. Germline V CDR1 and CDR2: MNHEY, SVGAGI. The CDR3 contains 15 residues. The CDR3 DNA follows: TGTGCCAGCAGTTACGACAGCTACTCCACAGATACGCAGTATTTT. This gives the protein CASSYDSYSTDTQYF.

The V call is TRBV29-1, the J call TRBJ2-3, with D maybe TRBD1 (5 bases). Deletions cut 4 bases from V and 2 bases from J, with 13 bases between. The CDR3 length is 14 residues. In germline, CDR1 is SQVTM, CDR2 ANQGSEA. CDR3 sequence: CSVAPQGPTDTQYF. Written as DNA, the CDR3 is TGCAGCGTTGCCCCCCAGGGTCCCACAGATACGCAGTATTTT.

The V and J genes are TRBV30 and TRBJ2-1, with 11 positions matching TRBD2. V was clipped by 3 bases and J by 9 bases; unmatched bases: 7. The CDR3 spans 14 residues. Germline-derived CDR1 and CDR2 are GTSNPN and SVGIG (reference sequence). The CDR3 protein is CAWRISGRACEQFF. The DNA for the CDR3 is TGTGCCTGGAGGATTAGCGGGAGGGCTTGTGAGCAGTTCTTC.

The gene calls are TRBV6-5 and TRBJ2-7; 7 nucleotides agree with TRBD2. This CDR3 contains 14 residues. Per germline, CDR1 MNHEY and CDR2 SVGAGI. Trimming cost V 2 bases and J 2 bases; bases outside gene matches: 3. CDR3 DNA: TGTGCCAGCAGTTACGAGCGGGGAACCTACGAGCAGTACTTC. This sequence encodes CASSYERGTYEQYF.

The chain uses TRBV28 and TRBJ2-5; D is unresolved. The CDR3 loop spans 12 amino acids. The germline gives CDR1 MDHEN, CDR2 SYDVKM. V gave up 6 bases and J gave up 5 bases, with 10 bases separating them. Here the CDR3 reads CASSSTRETQYF. CDR3 in DNA: TGTGCCAGCAGCTCTACCCGGGAGACCCAGTACTTC.

The genes are TRBV5-1 and TRBJ2-1; 14 nucleotides match TRBD2. The CDR3 has 15 amino acids. CDR1 is SGHRS and CDR2 is YFSETQ in the germline V gene. J was trimmed by 9 bases and V by 4 bases; bases with no gene match: 6. This CDR3 reads CASSGETSGRAEQFF. In DNA form, the CDR3 reads TGCGCCAGCAGCGGGGAGACTAGCGGGAGGGCTGAGCAGTTCTTC.

This clone was detected only a few times. J is TRBJ2-3 and V is TRBV2; 7 positions agree with TRBD2. CDR3 length: 14 residues. Germline V lookup: CDR1 SNHLY, CDR2 FYNNEI. V trimming: 7 bases; J trimming: 2 bases; junction bases outside the gene matches: 6. The DNA for the CDR3 is TGTGCCAGCACTCAAGCGGGACTCACAGATACGCAGTATTTT. Amino acid sequence: CASTQAGLTDTQYF. Drawing the rest from reference TRBV2 and TRBJ2-3, the complete variable domain is EPEVTQTPSHQVTQMGQEVILRCVPISNHLYFYWYRQILGQKVEFLVSFYNNEISEKSEIFDDQFSVERPDGSNFTLKIRSTKLEDSAMYFCASTQAGLTDTQYFGPGTRLTVL.

Remarks on this clone: One end of the junction varies from germline; a read error may be responsible. Other DNA sequences in this sample translate to the same CDR3. The rearrangement uses TRBV2 and TRBJ1-4; 7 nucleotides align to TRBD1. This CDR3 has 13 residues. Germline V gives CDR1 SNHLY, CDR2 FYNNEI. The CDR3 DNA follows: TGTGCCACAACAGGGGAGAGTTATGAAAAATTGTTTTTT. This codes for CATTGESYEKLFF. Variable domain in full (rest from reference TRBV2 and TRBJ1-4): EPEVTQTPSHQVTQMGQEVILRCVPISNHLYFYWYRQILGQKVEFLVSFYNNEISEKSEIFDDQFSVERPDGSNFTLKIRSTKLEDSAMYFCATTGESYEKLFFGSGTQLSVL.

This chain links TRBV30 with TRBJ2-7; the D is unclear. This CDR3 region has 11 residues. V was pared by 1 base and J by 5 bases, with 6 bases between. CDR1 is GTSNPN and CDR2 is SVGIG in the germline V gene (reference sequence). CDR3 bases: TGTGCCTGGAGTGCAGACAACGAGCAGTACTTC. Translated, it gives CAWSADNEQYF.

The chain recombines TRBV28 with TRBJ2-7, with 11 bases aligning to TRBD2. After removal of 3 bases from V and 9 bases from J, the junction contained 7 bases not matched to a gene. Germline lookup yields CDR1 MDHEN and CDR2 SYDVKM. The CDR3 is made up of 14 amino acids. The CDR3 region is CASSFLGLAGGQYF. The CDR3 nucleotides are TGTGCCAGCAGTTTTTTAGGGCTAGCGGGAGGGCAGTACTTC.

This sequence joins TRBV7-9 and TRBJ2-3; D perhaps matches TRBD2 (6 bases). The CDR3 totals 16 residues. CDR1 SEHNR and CDR2 FQNEAQ come from the germline V gene (reference sequence). With 1 base removed from V and 2 bases from J, the gap between germline ends came to 13 bases. The CDR3 loop is CASSLDWAGYTDTQYF. CDR3 nucleotide sequence: TGTGCCAGCAGCTTAGATTGGGCGGGATACACAGATACGCAGTATTTT.

The rearrangement uses TRBV5-6 and TRBJ2-1; the match to TRBD2 covers 10 bases. Looked up from germline, CDR1 is SGHDT and CDR2 is YYEEEE. CDR3 length: 15 residues. V lost 4 bases to trimming and J lost 5 bases; unmatched junction nucleotides: 6. Written as DNA, the CDR3 is TGTGCCAGCAGCCGGACTAGCGGAGAAAACAATGAGCAGTTCTTC. This codes for CASSRTSGENNEQFF.

As DNA, the CDR3 is TGCGCCAGCAGCCCCCGGGACAGTGTAGCCAGGGATGGCTACACCTTC. Translating gives CASSPRDSVARDGYTF. The gene calls are TRBV4-1 and TRBJ1-2; 7 bases fit TRBD1. The CDR3 is 16 amino acids. V gave up 4 bases and J gave up 6 bases; unmatched junction bases: 14. Germline V CDR1 and CDR2: MGHRA, YSYEKL.

This chain links TRBV5-4 with TRBJ1-1, with 8 bases identical to TRBD1. The germline V gene has CDR1 SGHNT and CDR2 YYREEE (reference sequence). This CDR3 is 13 amino acids long. Unmatched junction bases numbered 7, after V lost 4 bases and J lost 8 bases. The CDR3: CASSPDRVREAFF. DNA for the CDR3: TGTGCCAGCAGCCCGGACAGGGTGAGAGAAGCTTTCTTT.

V and J are TRBV28 and TRBJ2-1, with TRBD1 matching 7 bases. The CDR3 has 14 residues. CDR1 is MDHEN, CDR2 SYDVKM, per germline. The junction had 6 bases not matched to a gene; V was cut back by 2 bases and J by 8 bases. CDR3 protein: CASSLAGGVDEQFF. CDR3 nucleotides: TGTGCCAGCAGTTTAGCAGGGGGAGTCGATGAGCAGTTCTTC.

This clone appeared a few times. The V and J genes are TRBV5-3 and TRBJ1-6, with a tentative D call TRBD1 (5 bases). TRBV5-3 is an ORF for which the function is uncertain. V was trimmed by 3 bases and J by 9 bases, leaving 13 bases between them. CDR3 length equals 14 residues. As DNA, the CDR3 is TGTGCCAGAAGCTCGGGGGAATTGGGTTCACCCCTCCACTTT. This gives the protein CARSSGELGSPLHF.

This chain joins TRBV4-1 and TRBJ1-2, with 8 bases identical to TRBD1. V lost 0 bases to trimming and J lost 2 bases; unmatched junction nucleotides: 2. The germline V gene encodes CDR1 MGHRA and CDR2 YSYEKL. The length of the CDR3 is 15 residues. DNA for the CDR3: TGCGCCAGCAGCCAAGAACAGGGGGTAAACTATGGCTACACCTTC. This translates into CASSQEQGVNYGYTF.

This clone was detected only once. CDR3 loop: CASKGQGQYEQYF. CDR3 nucleotide sequence: TGTGCCAGCAAAGGACAGGGGCAGTACGAGCAGTACTTC. The rearrangement links TRBV25-1 to TRBJ2-7, with 9 bases aligning to TRBD1. Germline CDR1 MGHDK, CDR2 SYGVNS. Trimming cost V 7 bases and J 4 bases; bases outside gene matches: 5. The CDR3 extends over 13 amino acids.

This clone came up once. Other DNA sequences in the sample encode the same CDR3. V gene TRBV20-1 combines with J gene TRBJ1-3; no clear D gene. Germline CDR1 DFQATT, CDR2 SNEGSKA (reference sequence). V lost 3 bases and J lost 2, with 2 bases in between. The CDR3 contains 11 residues. In DNA form, the CDR3 reads TGCAGTGCTAGCGCTGGAAACACCATATATTTT. It is translated as CSASAGNTIYF.

The chain carries TRBV7-9 and TRBJ2-3; D unresolved. There are 15 residues in the CDR3. Trimming left V 4 bases short and J 0 bases short, with 11 bases between. Germline V CDR1 and CDR2: SEHNR, FQNEAQ (reference sequence). The CDR3 here is CASSSRLESTDTQYF. CDR3 nucleotides: TGTGCCAGCAGCTCGAGACTTGAGAGCACAGATACGCAGTATTTT.

The V and J genes are TRBV9 and TRBJ1-4; unclear D gene. CDR1 and CDR2 from the germline V gene are SGDLS and YYNGEE. CDR3 size: 15 residues. The V end was cut by 0 bases, the J end by 8 bases, with 14 bases between. In DNA form, the CDR3 reads TGTGCCAGCAGCGTAGGTGTCTCCGGTCTCGAAAAACTGTTTTTT. The encoded protein is CASSVGVSGLEKLFF.

The V call is TRBV15, the J call TRBJ2-7; D not certain. The CDR3 spans 13 residues. V lost 0 bases and J 3 bases, leaving 6 bases between the germline ends. The germline gives CDR1 LNHNV, CDR2 YYDKDF (reference sequence). The CDR3 DNA sequence: TGTGCCACCAGCAGAGATTACATCTACGAGCAGTACTTC. Its translation: CATSRDYIYEQYF.

The V call is TRBV7-3, the J call TRBJ2-2, with 13 bases matching TRBD2. The CDR3 is made up of 15 amino acids. Germline trimming cut 4 bases from V and 6 bases from J; bases unmatched to any gene: 2. Germline CDR1 and CDR2: SGHTA and FQGTGA. CDR3 DNA: TGTGCCAGCAGCTGGACTAGCGGGAGATCCGGGGAGCTGTTTTTT. This encodes CASSWTSGRSGELFF.

The V and J genes are TRBV5-1 and TRBJ1-5; maybe TRBD1 (6 bases). Trimming removed 4 bases from V and 5 bases from J, with 13 bases in between. The CDR3 loop spans 14 amino acids. Germline lookup yields CDR1 SGHRS and CDR2 YFSETQ. CDR3 sequence (DNA): TGCGCCAGCAGCCTACAGGGTTCGGATCAGCCCCAGCATTTT. As protein: CASSLQGSDQPQHF.